The rows below give T cell receptor beta chains drawn from one sample of a study of identical twins. TCRdb processed the 5' RACE reads anew with MiXCR; each CDR3 protein has one entry. The repertoire includes around 530,000 distinct CDR3 sequences, 13% to 15% of them detected once, and around 0.4% sits in the top ten. This sample also appeared in a second study, on yellow fever vaccine responses in identical twins.

The sample comprised CD4+ T cells sorted from blood. These TCRs come from a woman between 18 and 29 years old in good health. Both conserved end residues are part of each CDR3. Fields, in order: V gene, J gene, CDR3 length, CDR3 protein.

>TRBV20-1|TRBJ2-5|16
CSAITSQASGRETQYF
>TRBV3-1|TRBJ1-1|13
CASSPAMNREAFF
>TRBV24-1|TRBJ2-1|17
CATSETDRAGERGEQFF
>TRBV15|TRBJ2-3|16
CATSSWRALSTDTQYF
>TRBV19|TRBJ2-1|16
CASSIGLAGVYNEQFF
>TRBV3-1|TRBJ1-5|14
CASSQDLLPQPQHF
>TRBV6-1|TRBJ2-5|14
CASRLRVVGETQYF
>TRBV12-3/TRBV12-4|TRBJ1-1|15
CASSLNRGVNTEAFF
>TRBV12-3/TRBV12-4|TRBJ2-7|16
CASSLRGGTGGAEQYF
>TRBV10-3|TRBJ2-3|14
CAITERGVADTQYF
>TRBV29-1|TRBJ2-5|12
CSVETNQETQYF
>TRBV29-1|TRBJ1-2|11
CSAEQGSGYTF
>TRBV5-1|TRBJ2-6|17
CASSLAVDGSGANVLTF
>TRBV29-1|TRBJ2-7|15
CSARHRSGQGYEQYF
>TRBV19|TRBJ2-2|13
CASVRGVGGELFF
>TRBV29-1|TRBJ1-4|13
CSVVRGANEKLFF
>TRBV11-2|TRBJ2-1|18
CASSSPGASGSAYNEQFF
>TRBV27|TRBJ1-1|14
CASSLETANTEAFF
>TRBV3-1|TRBJ2-1|15
CASSPQDLGANEQFF
>TRBV20-1|TRBJ2-1|15
CSARAQGTGYNEQFF
>TRBV12-3/TRBV12-4|TRBJ1-1|13
CASSLGGDTEAFF
>TRBV4-1|TRBJ2-5|21
CASSQAVKTSGRALWKETQYF
>TRBV9|TRBJ1-2|15
CASSQRVAGPYGYTF
>TRBV12-3/TRBV12-4|TRBJ1-1|13
CASSFSRNPQAFF
>TRBV3-1|TRBJ1-5|14
CASSQATGNQPQHF
>TRBV11-3|TRBJ2-4|15
CASSPPTGIKNIQYF
>TRBV20-1|TRBJ1-6|14
CSARGGQLNSPLHF
>TRBV20-1|TRBJ1-6|14
CSARDPRGGSPLHF
>TRBV28|TRBJ1-5|17
CASSLGPNRAPYQPQHF
>TRBV10-3|TRBJ1-1|11
CAISPGQFTFF
>TRBV5-1|TRBJ1-4|15
CASSVPSATNEKLFF
>TRBV7-9|TRBJ1-2|15
CASSLVGRGPDGYTF
>TRBV20-1|TRBJ1-2|14
CSASPGVANYGYTF
>TRBV10-2|TRBJ1-1|15
CASSTTESKNTEAFF
>TRBV7-9|TRBJ2-2|16
CASSQRQGSNTGELFF
>TRBV12-3/TRBV12-4|TRBJ2-7|15
CASRPTSGLSYEQYF
>TRBV7-3|TRBJ2-5|18
CASSLGLAGGLLQETQYF
>TRBV7-7|TRBJ2-1|14
CASSLDWGGPEQFF
>TRBV7-9|TRBJ2-5|13
CASTQGNQETQYF
>TRBV7-2|TRBJ2-5|15
CASSLDGSPVETQYF
>TRBV2|TRBJ2-1|12
CASSRTHNEQFF
>TRBV20-1|TRBJ2-5|14
CSARDWVLEETQYF
>TRBV10-3|TRBJ2-7|15
CAISEELAGAYEQYF
>TRBV3-1|TRBJ2-1|16
CASSQSPSGSYNEQFF
>TRBV9|TRBJ2-7|14
CASSRGQGTYEQYF
>TRBV7-9|TRBJ1-5|16
CASSKHGLRGNQPQHF
>TRBV3-1|TRBJ2-5|14
CASATRGSGETQYF
>TRBV29-1|TRBJ1-3|14
CSVVDLFSGNTIYF